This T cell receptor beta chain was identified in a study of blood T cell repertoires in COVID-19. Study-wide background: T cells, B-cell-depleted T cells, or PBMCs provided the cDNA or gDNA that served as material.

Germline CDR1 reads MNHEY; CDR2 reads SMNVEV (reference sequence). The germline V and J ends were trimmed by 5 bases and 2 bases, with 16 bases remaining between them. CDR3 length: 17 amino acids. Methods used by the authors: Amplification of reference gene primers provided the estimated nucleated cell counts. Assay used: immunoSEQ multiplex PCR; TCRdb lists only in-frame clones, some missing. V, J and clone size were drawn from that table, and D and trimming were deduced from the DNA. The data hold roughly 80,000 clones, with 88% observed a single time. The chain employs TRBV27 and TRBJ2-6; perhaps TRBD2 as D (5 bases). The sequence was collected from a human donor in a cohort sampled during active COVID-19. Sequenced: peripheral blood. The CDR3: CASSLRERQTGANVLTF. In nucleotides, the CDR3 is TGTGCCAGCAGTCTCCGGGAACGCCAAACTGGGGCCAACGTCCTGACTTTC.